One and the same sample provided the 26 T cell receptor beta chains below, sequenced in a study of shared clonotypes between healthy human individuals. TCRdb's copy holds only in-frame clones and misses some; the assay was immunoSEQ multiplex PCR. Of some 2.4 million clones listed, 93% were seen once; the top ten hold roughly 0.36%. Source material: naive CD4+ T cells from PBMCs. Regarding subset: CD45RA+ positively selected. The source of these receptors is a man between 18 and 29 years old in good health. Some clones in this sample may be carry-over from other donors' samples.

A note on this clone: Other DNA sequences in the sample encode the same CDR3. The chain carries TRBV5-1 and TRBJ1-2, with no clear D. Trimming left V 4 bases short and J 5 bases short, with 15 bases between. Germline CDR1 is SGHRS and CDR2 is YFSETQ. The CDR3 is 14 amino acids. CDR3 nucleotide sequence: TGCGCCAGCAGCCTCACCGGTAGAGGGTATGGCTACACCTTC. The encoded protein is CASSLTGRGYGYTF.

This clone was found a few times. The chain is built from TRBV28 and TRBJ1-4; 8 bases are shared with TRBD1. V dropped 2 bases and J dropped 6; count of bases not matched to a gene: 8. This CDR3 is 16 amino acids long. The germline gives CDR1 MDHEN, CDR2 SYDVKM. In DNA, the CDR3 is TGTGCCAGCAGTTTACCAATTCCGGGACAGGATGAAAAACTGTTTTTT. Translated, it gives CASSLPIPGQDEKLFF.

The chain recombines TRBV5-1 with TRBJ2-2, with D possibly being TRBD1 or TRBD2 (6 bases each). Trimming pared 4 bases from V and 3 bases from J, leaving 25 bases between. The CDR3 runs to 19 residues. The germline V gene has CDR1 SGHRS and CDR2 YFSETQ. The CDR3 sequence is CASSPPLLALRGDTGELFF. The CDR3 coding sequence is TGCGCCAGCAGCCCGCCCCTCCTAGCCCTTAGGGGGGACACCGGGGAGCTGTTTTTT.

The CDR3 region is CASSELLNTEAFF. The CDR3 nucleotides are TGCGCCAGCAGTGAGCTGTTAAACACTGAAGCTTTCTTT. V usage is TRBV10-2 and J usage is TRBJ1-1; D is undetermined. The V gene lost 2 bases and the J gene lost 2 bases, with 6 bases spanning the gap. The CDR3 length is 13 residues. Germline V gene sequence: CDR1 WSHSY, CDR2 SAAADI.

The chain employs TRBV20-1 and TRBJ2-7; D perhaps matches TRBD1 (6 bases). This CDR3 is built from 11 residues. V shed 5 bases and J shed 5 bases, with 10 bases lying between them. From germline, CDR1 is DFQATT and CDR2 SNEGSKA (reference sequence). The CDR3 DNA reads as TGCAGTGCTGGGCGACAGGACGAGCAGTACTTC. Translation gives CSAGRQDEQYF.

The gene calls are TRBV5-1 and TRBJ2-2; 9 bases are shared with TRBD2. V lost 5 bases and J lost 2; bases outside the gene matches: 7. The CDR3 covers 16 residues. Looked up from germline, CDR1 is SGHRS and CDR2 is YFSETQ. CDR3 in DNA: TGCGCCAGCAGTGTGATAGCGGGAGTTAACACCGGGGAGCTGTTTTTT. It yields the protein CASSVIAGVNTGELFF.

The CDR3 reads CAISDLGGNTGELFF. For the CDR3, the DNA is TGTGCCATCAGTGATCTGGGGGGTAACACCGGGGAGCTGTTTTTT. This sequence joins TRBV10-3 and TRBJ2-2; maybe TRBD2 (6 bases). CDR1 is ENHRY and CDR2 is SYGVKD in the germline V gene. The CDR3 covers 15 residues. V lost 3 bases to trimming and J lost 2 bases, with 10 bases between them.

The rearrangement joins TRBV28 to TRBJ1-2; 8 positions agree with TRBD1. Trimming took 3 bases from V and 6 from J; bases not matched to a gene: 3. Germline V gene data show CDR1 as MDHEN and CDR2 as SYDVKM. CDR3 length: 13 amino acids. The CDR3 here is CASSFEDRDGYTF. Here the CDR3 DNA reads TGTGCCAGCAGTTTTGAGGACAGGGATGGCTACACCTTC.

The rearrangement uses TRBV28 and TRBJ1-5; 8 bases map to TRBD1. V lost 4 bases to trimming and J lost 6 bases; unmatched junction nucleotides: 8. Germline V gives CDR1 MDHEN, CDR2 SYDVKM. The CDR3 is 15 amino acids. As DNA, the CDR3 is TGTGCCAGCAGTTCCCCGGGACAGGAAGTTCAGCCCCAGCATTTT. Translating gives CASSSPGQEVQPQHF.

This rearrangement joins TRBV7-9 to TRBJ1-2; D remains ambiguous. Germline V gives CDR1 SEHNR, CDR2 FQNEAQ (reference sequence). Trimming cost V 1 base and J 2 bases, with 17 bases left between them. There are 17 residues in the CDR3. The CDR3 DNA follows: TGTGCCAGCAGCTTAGGTGCCTGGCGGCAGGAGAACTATGGCTACACCTTC. Amino acid sequence: CASSLGAWRQENYGYTF. Using reference TRBV7-9 and TRBJ1-2 for the parts outside the CDR3, the full variable domain is DTGVSQNPRHKITKRGQNVTFRCDPISEHNRLYWYRQTLGQGPEFLTYFQNEAQLEKSRLLSDRFSAERPKGSFSTLEIQRTEQGDSAMYLCASSLGAWRQENYGYTFGSGTRLTVV.

The chain employs TRBV14 and TRBJ1-1; D gene uncertain. The ends were cut back, 1 base at V and 6 bases at J, with 9 bases in the middle. The CDR3 runs to 13 residues. Germline-derived CDR1 and CDR2 are SGHDN and FVKESK. In DNA form, the CDR3 reads TGTGCCAGCAGCCAAGGAAGGGTACCTGAAGCTTTCTTT. Translated, it gives CASSQGRVPEAFF. Complete variable domain (other parts from reference TRBV14 and TRBJ1-1): EAGVTQFPSHSVIEKGQTVTLRCDPISGHDNLYWYRRVMGKEIKFLLHFVKESKQDESGMPNNRFLAERTGGTYSTLKVQPAELEDSGVYFCASSQGRVPEAFFGQGTRLTVV.

The CDR3 region has the DNA TGTGCCAGCTCACGAGTGGCAGGGGGCTTGGAGACCCAGTACTTC. Protein: CASSRVAGGLETQYF. The J gene is TRBJ2-5, the V gene TRBV18; 8 nucleotides agree with TRBD1. CDR1 KGHSH and CDR2 LQKENI come from the germline V gene. CDR3 length: 15 residues. Trimming cost V 4 bases and J 5 bases; bases outside gene matches: 9.

Details on this clone: At the DNA level, this CDR3 is encoded by other sequences in the same sample as well. The chain has TRBV5-4 and TRBJ2-3; D gene uncertain. From germline, CDR1 is SGHNT and CDR2 YYREEE (reference sequence). V was pared by 2 bases and J by 1 base, with 2 bases between. The CDR3 consists of 12 residues. In DNA form, the CDR3 reads TGTGCCAGCAGCTTCGGCACAGATACGCAGTATTTT. This gives the protein CASSFGTDTQYF.

This chain joins TRBV5-1 and TRBJ2-1; 8 bases map to TRBD2. The CDR3 loop spans 15 amino acids. Trimming at V came to 2 bases and at J to 7 bases, leaving 8 bases not matched to a gene. Germline values: CDR1 SGHRS, CDR2 YFSETQ. CDR3 amino acids: CASSFGGSGVNEQFF. DNA for the CDR3: TGCGCCAGCAGCTTCGGGGGTAGCGGGGTTAATGAGCAGTTCTTC.

This clone is a singleton in its sample. V gene TRBV11-2 combines with J gene TRBJ2-7; maybe TRBD2 (6 bases). This CDR3 has 15 amino acids. Trimming took off 5 bases at V and 4 bases at J, with 18 bases between the two ends. Germline CDR1 reads SGHAT; CDR2 reads FQNNGV. The CDR3 DNA is TGTGCCAGCAGCCTAGGTCCCGGGGGAACATACGAGCAGTACTTC. Its protein product is CASSLGPGGTYEQYF.

This clone was picked up one time. V and J are TRBV5-6 and TRBJ2-7; TRBD1 might be the D (5 bases). Germline lookup yields CDR1 SGHDT and CDR2 YYEEEE. V was clipped by 4 bases and J by 3 bases, with 17 bases between them. The CDR3 has 15 amino acids. CDR3 nucleotide sequence: TGTGCCAGCAGCCTCTACCCGGCCAGGGACTACGAGCAGTACTTC. Its protein product is CASSLYPARDYEQYF.

As regards this clone: The junction departs from the called germline gene at one end, perhaps through a read error. Additional DNA sequences in this sample encode the identical CDR3. The rearrangement links TRBV30 to TRBJ2-1, with TRBD2 matching over 9 bases. This CDR3 contains 17 residues. The germline V gene has CDR1 GTSNPN and CDR2 SVGIG (reference sequence). The CDR3 DNA follows: TGCGCCTGGAGTGTACGGGTTGGACTAGCGTTGTTCAATGAGCAGTTCTTC. This encodes CAWSVRVGLALFNEQFF.

Details on this clone: Other nucleotide sequences from this sample produce the same CDR3. The rearrangement uses TRBV5-1 and TRBJ1-5; possibly TRBD1 for D (5 bases). CDR1 and CDR2 from the germline V gene are SGHRS and YFSETQ. The CDR3 loop spans 15 amino acids. V was trimmed by 0 bases and J by 0 bases, leaving 7 bases between them. The CDR3 DNA reads as TGCGCCAGCAGCTTGGGGGACCGTAGCAATCAGCCCCAGCATTTT. Amino acid sequence: CASSLGDRSNQPQHF.

The chain joins TRBV19 to TRBJ2-4; D unclear. The V gene lost 1 base and the J gene lost 13 bases, with 14 bases spanning the gap. The CDR3 contains 13 residues. The germline V gene encodes CDR1 LNHDA and CDR2 SQIVND (reference sequence). CDR3 sequence: CASSIVGSMNQYF. CDR3 in DNA: TGTGCCAGTAGTATAGTTGGGTCCATGAACCAGTACTTC.

The genes are TRBV6-5 and TRBJ1-5; no clear D gene. The CDR3 spans 16 residues. V lost 7 bases to trimming and J lost 4 bases, with 20 bases between them. Per the germline V gene, CDR1 is MNHEY and CDR2 is SVGAGI. In nucleotides, the CDR3 is TGTGCCAGCACGTACTCCCAGAGTGTAGCAAATCAGCCCCAGCATTTT. As protein: CASTYSQSVANQPQHF.

The rearrangement links TRBV6-5 to TRBJ1-3; D is perhaps TRBD1 (5 bases). V was trimmed by 10 bases and J by 3 bases, leaving 16 bases between them. The CDR3 is 14 amino acids. The V gene's germline CDR1 is MNHEY and CDR2 SVGAGI. The CDR3 nucleotides read TGTGCCACCCTTGGAGGGGCGCATGGAAACACCATATATTTT. It specifies CATLGGAHGNTIYF.

The chain couples TRBV5-4 to TRBJ2-7; 9 nucleotides align to TRBD1. The CDR3 has 14 amino acids. V lost 1 base and J lost 4; bases outside the gene matches: 3. Germline values: CDR1 SGHNT, CDR2 YYREEE (reference sequence). Here the CDR3 reads CASSLTGGFYEQYF. CDR3 nucleotide sequence: TGTGCCAGCAGCTTGACAGGGGGCTTTTACGAGCAGTACTTC.

The chain has TRBV5-1 and TRBJ1-2; 8 nucleotides agree with TRBD1. This CDR3 has 16 residues. J gave up 3 bases and V 0 bases, and 7 bases lay outside the gene matches. Looked up from germline, CDR1 is SGHRS and CDR2 is YFSETQ. CDR3 DNA: TGCGCCAGCAGCTTGGTAGGACAGGGTAGCTACTATGGCTACACCTTC. Its translation is CASSLVGQGSYYGYTF.

Details on this clone: Other nucleotide sequences in the sample specify the same CDR3. The chain employs TRBV28 and TRBJ2-7; D is uncertain. The CDR3 length is 13 residues. Trimming took off 3 bases at V and 1 base at J, with 7 bases between the two ends. CDR1 is MDHEN and CDR2 is SYDVKM in the germline V gene. The CDR3 nucleotides read TGTGCCAGCAGTTTGCCCCCTTCCTACGAGCAGTACTTC. Amino acids: CASSLPPSYEQYF. The variable domain in full, with the rest retrieved from reference TRBV28 and TRBJ2-7, is DVKVTQSSRYLVKRTGEKVFLECVQDMDHENMFWYRQDPGLGLRLIYFSYDVKMKEKGDIPEGYSVSREKKERFSLILESASTNQTSMYLCASSLPPSYEQYFGPGTRLTVT.

The chain uses TRBV7-2 and TRBJ2-1; 10 nucleotides match TRBD2. CDR1 is SGHTA, CDR2 FQGNSA, per germline. This CDR3 comprises 14 residues. Trimming took 5 bases from V and 11 from J; bases not matched to a gene: 9. The CDR3 region is CASSVSSAGGQQFF. CDR3 coding DNA: TGTGCCAGCAGCGTTTCCTCAGCGGGGGGGCAGCAGTTCTTC.

The chain joins TRBV19 to TRBJ1-1; the D is unclear. CDR3 size: 15 residues. Between the trimmed V and J ends, which lost 4 bases and 0 bases, there was a span of 12 bases. Germline lookup yields CDR1 LNHDA and CDR2 SQIVND (reference sequence). The CDR3 DNA reads as TGTGCCAGTAGTAACGGGCCGACTCTGAACACTGAAGCTTTCTTT. Protein: CASSNGPTLNTEAFF.